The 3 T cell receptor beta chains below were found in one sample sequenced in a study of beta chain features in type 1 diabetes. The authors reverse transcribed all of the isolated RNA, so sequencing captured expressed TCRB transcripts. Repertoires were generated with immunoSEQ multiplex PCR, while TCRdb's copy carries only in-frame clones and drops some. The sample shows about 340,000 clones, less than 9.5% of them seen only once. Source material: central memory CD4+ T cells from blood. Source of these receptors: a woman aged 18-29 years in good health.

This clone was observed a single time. The CDR3 sequence is CTSSPYSGSTDTQYF. Written as DNA, the CDR3 is TGCACCAGCAGCCCCTATAGCGGGAGCACAGATACGCAGTATTTT. The rearrangement links TRBV1 to TRBJ2-3; the table's TRBD2 call for D was not verified on the DNA. TRBV1 is a documented pseudogene. The CDR3 loop spans 15 amino acids.

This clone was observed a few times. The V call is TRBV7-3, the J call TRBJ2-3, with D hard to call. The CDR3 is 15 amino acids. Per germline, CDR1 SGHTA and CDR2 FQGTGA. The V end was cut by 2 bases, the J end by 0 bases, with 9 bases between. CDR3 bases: TGTGCCAGCAGCTTAGTAAGGCTTAGCACAGATACGCAGTATTTT. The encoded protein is CASSLVRLSTDTQYF.

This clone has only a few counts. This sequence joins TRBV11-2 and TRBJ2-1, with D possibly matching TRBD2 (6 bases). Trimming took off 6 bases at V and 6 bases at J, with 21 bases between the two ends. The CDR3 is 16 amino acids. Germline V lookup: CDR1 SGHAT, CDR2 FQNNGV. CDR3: CASSPIMGLRSNEQFF. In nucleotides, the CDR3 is TGTGCCAGCAGTCCCATCATGGGACTGAGATCCAATGAGCAGTTCTTC.